The next 3 T cell receptor beta chains were all read from a single sample in a study of T-cell reconstitution after alpha-beta-depleted transplantation in children. Preparation of the TCRbeta library was carried out with unique molecular identifiers. Via MiXCR, TCRdb re-called the PCR reads, giving one row per CDR3 protein. The table has approximately 350,000 distinct CDR3 sequences, about a tenth seen once. This specimen consisted of PBMCs from the stem cell graft donor, obtained from the stem cell graft. The receptors stem from a human donor who donated a stem cell graft to a child with acute lymphoblastic leukemia.

This clonotype was observed a few times. The chain links TRBV21-1 to TRBJ2-7; the D call TRBD1 from the table was never checked on the DNA. TRBV21-1 is shown as a pseudogene. The CDR3 has 15 residues. The CDR3 protein is CASSARDRGTYEQYF. The CDR3 DNA is TGTGCCAGCAGCGCCCGGGACAGGGGCACTTACGAGCAGTACTTC.

This clonotype was found a few times. The CDR3 nucleotides read TGCAGTGCTAAACAGGGAGGGGACACCGGGGAGCTGTTTTTT. This encodes CSAKQGGDTGELFF. The chain combines TRBV20-1 with TRBJ2-2; a weak D match, TRBD2 (7 bases). Deletions cut 4 bases from V and 3 bases from J, with 12 bases between. Germline V gene data show CDR1 as DFQATT and CDR2 as SNEGSKA (reference sequence). This CDR3 comprises 14 residues.

Notes on this clonotype: An end of the junction does not agree with germline; a read error may underlie this. This chain uses TRBV4-3 with TRBJ2-7, with D tentatively TRBD2 (5 bases). Germline V CDR1 and CDR2: LGHNA, YSLEER. The CDR3 runs 15 residues. The CDR3 sequence: CASSQAPSGPYEQSF. The DNA of the CDR3 is TGCGCCAGCAGCCAAGCGCCAAGCGGACCCTACGAGCAGTCCTTC.